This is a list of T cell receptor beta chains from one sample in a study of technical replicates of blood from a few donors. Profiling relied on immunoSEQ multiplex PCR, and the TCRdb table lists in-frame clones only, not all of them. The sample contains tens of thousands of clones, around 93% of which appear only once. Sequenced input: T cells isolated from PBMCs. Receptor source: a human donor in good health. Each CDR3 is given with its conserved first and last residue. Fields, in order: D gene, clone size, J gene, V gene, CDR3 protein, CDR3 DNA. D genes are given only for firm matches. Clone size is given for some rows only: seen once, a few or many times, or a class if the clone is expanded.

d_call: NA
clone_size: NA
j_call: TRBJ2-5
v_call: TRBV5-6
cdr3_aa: CASSLSVRRETQYF
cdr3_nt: TGTGCCAGCAGCTTGTCGGTCCGGCGGGAGACCCAGTACTTC

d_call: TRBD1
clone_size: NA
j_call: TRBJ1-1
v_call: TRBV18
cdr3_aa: CASSQGGPSPEAFF
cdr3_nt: TGTGCCAGCTCGCAAGGGGGCCCATCTCCTGAAGCTTTCTTT

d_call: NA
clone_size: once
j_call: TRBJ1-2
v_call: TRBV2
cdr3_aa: CASSGTGLSHGYTF
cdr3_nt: TGTGCCAGCAGTGGAACAGGATTATCCCATGGCTACACCTTC

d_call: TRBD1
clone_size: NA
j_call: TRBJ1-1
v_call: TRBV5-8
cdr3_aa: CASSSPLQGATEAFF
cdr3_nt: TGTGCCAGCAGCTCGCCTCTACAGGGGGCCACTGAAGCTTTCTTT

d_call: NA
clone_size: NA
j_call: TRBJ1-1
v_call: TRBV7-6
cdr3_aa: CASSQPRGNTEAFF
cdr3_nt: TGTGCCAGCAGCCAACCAAGGGGTAACACTGAAGCTTTCTTT

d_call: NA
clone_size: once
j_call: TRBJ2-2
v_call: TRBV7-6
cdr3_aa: CASSLRENTGELFF
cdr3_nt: TGTGCCAGCAGCTTACGGGAGAACACCGGGGAGCTGTTTTTT

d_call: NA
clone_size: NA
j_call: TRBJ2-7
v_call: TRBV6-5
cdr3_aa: CASKTWTTSYEQYF
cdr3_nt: TGTGCCAGCAAAACTTGGACTACTTCCTACGAGCAGTACTTC

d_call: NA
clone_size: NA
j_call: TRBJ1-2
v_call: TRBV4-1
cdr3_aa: CASKEAQRTIYGYTF
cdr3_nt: TGCGCCAGCAAAGAAGCCCAAAGGACAATCTATGGCTACACCTTC

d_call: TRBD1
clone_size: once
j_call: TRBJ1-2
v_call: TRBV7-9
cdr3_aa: CASSGWDRENYGYTF
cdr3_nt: TGTGCCAGCAGCGGGTGGGACAGGGAAAACTATGGCTACACCTTC

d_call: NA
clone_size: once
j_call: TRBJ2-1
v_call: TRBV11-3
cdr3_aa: CASSIRPGSYNEQFF
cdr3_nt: TGTGCCAGCAGTATACGTCCGGGCTCCTACAATGAGCAGTTCTTC

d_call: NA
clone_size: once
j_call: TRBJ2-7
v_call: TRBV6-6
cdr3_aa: CASSYVPGIRRGEQYF
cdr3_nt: TGTGCCAGCAGTTACGTCCCCGGGATTCGTCGAGGGGAGCAGTACTTC

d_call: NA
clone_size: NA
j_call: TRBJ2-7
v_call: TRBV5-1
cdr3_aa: CASSLAPGRTYEQYF
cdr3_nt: TGCGCCAGCAGCTTGGCGCCTGGGCGAACCTACGAGCAGTACTTC

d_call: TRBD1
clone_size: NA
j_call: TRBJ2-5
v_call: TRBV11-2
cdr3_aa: CASSSTGEETQYF
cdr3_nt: TGTGCCAGCAGCTCTACAGGGGAAGAGACCCAGTACTTC

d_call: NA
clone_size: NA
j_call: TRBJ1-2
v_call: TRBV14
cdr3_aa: CASSPSVLSGYTF
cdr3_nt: TGTGCCAGCAGCCCCTCCGTACTGTCCGGCTACACCTTC

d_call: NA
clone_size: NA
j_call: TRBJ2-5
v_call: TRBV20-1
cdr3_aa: CSPLVETQYF
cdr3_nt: TGCAGTCCCCTCGTGGAGACCCAGTACTTC

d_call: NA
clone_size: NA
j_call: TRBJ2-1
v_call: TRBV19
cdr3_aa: CASSTASYNEQFF
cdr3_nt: TGTGCCAGTAGCACTGCCTCCTACAATGAGCAGTTCTTC

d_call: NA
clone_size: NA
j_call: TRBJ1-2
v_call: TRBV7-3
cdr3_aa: CASSLQGAVYGYTF
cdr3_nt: TGTGCCAGCAGCTTACAGGGCGCCGTCTATGGCTACACCTTC

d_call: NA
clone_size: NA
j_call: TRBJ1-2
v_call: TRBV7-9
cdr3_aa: CASSLVEGIGYTF
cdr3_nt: TGTGCCAGCAGCTTAGTGGAGGGGATCGGCTACACCTTC

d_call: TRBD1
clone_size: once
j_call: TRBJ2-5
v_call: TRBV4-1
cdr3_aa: CASSQPGQGGETQYF
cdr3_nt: TGCGCCAGCAGCCAACCGGGACAGGGAGGAGAGACCCAGTACTTC

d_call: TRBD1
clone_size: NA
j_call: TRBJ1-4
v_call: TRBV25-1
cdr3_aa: CASSIRDRGEKLFF
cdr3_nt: TGTGCCAGCAGTATCCGGGACAGGGGGGAAAAACTGTTTTTT

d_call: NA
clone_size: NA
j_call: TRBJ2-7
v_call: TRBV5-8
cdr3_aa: CASSSRTDTYEQYF
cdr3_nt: TGTGCCAGCAGCTCACGGACAGACACCTACGAGCAGTACTTC

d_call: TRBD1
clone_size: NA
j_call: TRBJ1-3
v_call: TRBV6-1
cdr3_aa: CASRDRGYSGNTIYF
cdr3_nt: TGTGCCAGCAGAGACAGGGGCTACTCTGGAAACACCATATATTTT

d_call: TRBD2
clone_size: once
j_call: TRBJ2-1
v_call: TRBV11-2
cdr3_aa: CASSLDGRWGGPNEQFF
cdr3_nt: TGTGCCAGCAGCTTAGACGGGAGGTGGGGGGGACCAAATGAGCAGTTCTTC

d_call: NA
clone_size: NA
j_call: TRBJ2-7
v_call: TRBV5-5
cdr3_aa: CASSSRALVFYEQYF
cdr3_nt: TGTGCCAGCAGCTCCAGGGCATTGGTTTTCTACGAGCAGTACTTC

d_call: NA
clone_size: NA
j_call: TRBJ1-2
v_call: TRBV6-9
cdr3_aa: CASSYPRPQGQRYGYTF
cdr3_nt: TGTGCCAGCAGTTATCCCCGGCCCCAGGGCCAGAGGTATGGCTACACCTTC

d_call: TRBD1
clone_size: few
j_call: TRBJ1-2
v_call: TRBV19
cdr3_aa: CASRIDRDGYTF
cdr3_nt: TGTGCCAGTAGGATAGACAGGGATGGCTACACCTTC

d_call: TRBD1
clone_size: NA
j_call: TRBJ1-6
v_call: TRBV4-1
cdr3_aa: CASSQFLGQGNGSPLHF
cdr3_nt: TGCGCCAGCAGCCAATTCTTGGGACAGGGGAACGGTTCACCCCTCCACTTT

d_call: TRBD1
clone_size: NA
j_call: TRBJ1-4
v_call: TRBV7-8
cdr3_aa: CASSSQGGAREKLFF
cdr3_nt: TGTGCCAGCAGCTCACAGGGGGGGGCTCGGGAAAAACTGTTTTTT

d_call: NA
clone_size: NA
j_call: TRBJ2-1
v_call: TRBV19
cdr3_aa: CASSLYNEQFF
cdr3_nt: TGTGCCAGTAGTCTCTACAATGAGCAGTTCTTC

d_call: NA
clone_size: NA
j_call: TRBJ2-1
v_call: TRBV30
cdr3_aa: CAWTLDSLKQFF
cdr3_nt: TGTGCCTGGACCCTAGACTCCTTAAAGCAGTTCTTC

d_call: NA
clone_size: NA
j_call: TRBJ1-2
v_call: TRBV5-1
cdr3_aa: CASSLAPGYGYTF
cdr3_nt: TGCGCCAGCAGCTTGGCCCCCGGTTATGGCTACACCTTC

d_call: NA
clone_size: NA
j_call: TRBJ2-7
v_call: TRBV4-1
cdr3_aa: CASSQENLLANYEQYF
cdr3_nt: TGCGCCAGCAGCCAAGAGAACCTCCTAGCAAACTACGAGCAGTACTTC

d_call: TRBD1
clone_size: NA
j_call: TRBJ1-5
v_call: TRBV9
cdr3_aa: CASSVGGGDNQPQHF
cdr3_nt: TGTGCCAGCAGCGTAGGAGGGGGCGACAATCAGCCCCAGCATTTT

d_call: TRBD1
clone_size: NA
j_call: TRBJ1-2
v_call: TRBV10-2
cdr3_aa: CASQPPGTGGLGGYTF
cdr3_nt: TGCGCCAGCCAGCCCCCTGGGACAGGGGGATTGGGGGGCTACACCTTC

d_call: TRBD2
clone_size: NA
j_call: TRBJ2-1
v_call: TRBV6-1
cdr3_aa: CASMGLAYNEQFF
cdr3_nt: TGTGCCAGCATGGGACTAGCTTACAATGAGCAGTTCTTC

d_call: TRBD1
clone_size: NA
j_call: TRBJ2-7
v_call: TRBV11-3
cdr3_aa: CASSLESGGHEQYF
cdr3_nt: TGTGCCAGCAGCTTAGAATCAGGGGGCCACGAGCAGTACTTC

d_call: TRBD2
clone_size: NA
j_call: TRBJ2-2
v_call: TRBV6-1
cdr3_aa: CASSLAGVAGELFF
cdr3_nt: TGTGCCAGCAGCCTAGCGGGAGTGGCCGGGGAGCTGTTTTTT

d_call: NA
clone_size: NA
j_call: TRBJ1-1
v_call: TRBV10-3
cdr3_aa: CAISGTVLNTEAFF
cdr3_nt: TGTGCCATCAGTGGGACAGTTTTGAACACTGAAGCTTTCTTT

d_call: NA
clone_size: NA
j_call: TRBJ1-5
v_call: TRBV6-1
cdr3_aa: CASNTGGNQPQHF
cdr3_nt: TGTGCCAGCAATACAGGAGGCAATCAGCCCCAGCATTTT

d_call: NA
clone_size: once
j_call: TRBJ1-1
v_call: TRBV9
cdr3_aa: CASSVLPGKGTEAFF
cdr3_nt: TGTGCCAGCAGCGTGTTGCCAGGGAAGGGCACTGAAGCTTTCTTT

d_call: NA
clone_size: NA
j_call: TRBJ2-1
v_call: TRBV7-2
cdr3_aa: CASSLDGRSYEQFF
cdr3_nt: TGTGCCAGCAGCTTAGATGGTAGAAGCTATGAGCAGTTCTTC

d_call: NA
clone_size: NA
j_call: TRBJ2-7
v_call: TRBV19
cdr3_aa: CASSITTGYEQYF
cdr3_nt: TGTGCCAGTAGTATTACAACAGGGTACGAGCAGTACTTC

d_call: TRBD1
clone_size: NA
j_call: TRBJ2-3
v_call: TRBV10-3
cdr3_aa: CAIQGQSTDTQYF
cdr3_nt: TGTGCCATCCAGGGACAGAGCACAGATACGCAGTATTTT

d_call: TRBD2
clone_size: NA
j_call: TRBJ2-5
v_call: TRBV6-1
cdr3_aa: CASSISGTGLETQYF
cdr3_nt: TGTGCCAGCAGTATTAGCGGGACTGGTCTAGAGACCCAGTACTTC

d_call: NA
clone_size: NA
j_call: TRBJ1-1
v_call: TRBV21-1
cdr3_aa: CASSKTPDRERKLGAEAFF
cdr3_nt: TGTGCCAGCAGCAAAACCCCCGACAGGGAGAGGAAATTAGGGGCTGAAGCTTTCTTT

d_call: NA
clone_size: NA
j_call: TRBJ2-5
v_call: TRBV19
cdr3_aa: CASSRRRDQETQYF
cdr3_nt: TGTGCCAGTAGTAGGAGACGGGACCAAGAGACCCAGTACTTC

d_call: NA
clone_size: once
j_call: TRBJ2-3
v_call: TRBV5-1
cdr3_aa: CASRSLENTDTQYF
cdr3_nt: TGCGCCAGCAGAAGCCTAGAAAACACAGATACGCAGTATTTT

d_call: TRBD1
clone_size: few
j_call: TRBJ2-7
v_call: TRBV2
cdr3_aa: CASRGPGTGDEQYF
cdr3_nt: TGTGCCAGCAGAGGACCCGGGACAGGTGACGAGCAGTACTTC

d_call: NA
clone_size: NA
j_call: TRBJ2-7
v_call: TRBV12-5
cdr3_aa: CASGLVLGASLKYEQYF
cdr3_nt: TGTGCTAGTGGTTTGGTGTTGGGGGCTTCCCTAAAATACGAGCAGTACTTC

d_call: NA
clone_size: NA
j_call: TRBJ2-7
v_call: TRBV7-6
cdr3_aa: CASSLGGAEQYF
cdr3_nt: TGTGCCAGCAGCTTAGGGGGAGCCGAGCAGTACTTC